This T cell receptor (beta chain) originates from a study of human T cells and chemical hapten exposure. Whole-study results and caveats: Patch test score tracked positively with PT1 expanded TCR counts.

Time point: patch test 1, 2 weeks after DPC sensitization. Indicated treatment: therapeutic diphenylcyclopropenone sensitization with weekly scalp DPC. The study enrolled 18 to 70-year-old alopecia patients suitable for DPC. Concerning this clonotype itself: Antigen: not known.

This CDR3 spans 14 amino acids. V was shortened by 3 bases and J by 4 bases, with 10 bases between the two germline ends. TCRdb called the RACE reads again in MiXCR, with one record for every CDR3 protein. This sample has roughly 180,000 distinct CDR3 sequences, with approximately 14% found just once. The sample in question was whole blood, obtained in connection with sensitization to the hapten diphenylcyclopropenone (DPC). The chain combines TRBV12-3 or TRBV12-4 with TRBJ1-5; D gene unclear. The sequence was collected from a woman younger than 45 with alopecia areata. Some clones in this sample may be carry-over from other donors' samples. CDR3 region: CASSFTATNQPQHF. The CDR3 coding sequence is TGTGCCAGCAGTTTTACAGCCACTAATCAGCCCCAGCATTTT.